These 9 T cell receptor beta chains share one sample of origin, sequenced in a study of T cell responses to AZD1222 COVID-19 vaccine. Sequencing used immunoSEQ multiplex PCR; TCRdb keeps in-frame clones, though not all of them. The sample includes 130,000 to 150,000 clones, about 89% of them seen just once. The sequences come from peripheral blood, collected on day 0 of MenACWY control vaccination. The receptors were gathered from an adult in good health.

CDR3 DNA: TGTGCCAGCTCACTCGGACAGCGGGTCACTGAAGCTTTCTTT. It specifies CASSLGQRVTEAFF. This chain connects TRBV18 to TRBJ1-1; possibly TRBD1 for D (6 bases). Germline CDR1 and CDR2: KGHSH and LQKENI. CDR3 length equals 14 residues. V was shortened by 4 bases and J by 4 bases, with 13 bases between the two germline ends.

J is TRBJ1-2 and V is TRBV4-1; D is unresolved. The CDR3 has 14 residues. Germline V lookup: CDR1 MGHRA, CDR2 YSYEKL. V was clipped by 2 bases and J by 8 bases, with 15 bases between them. The CDR3 region is CASSQLAGGGGYTF. The CDR3 nucleotides are TGCGCCAGCAGCCAACTGGCGGGAGGCGGAGGCTACACCTTC.

The chain links TRBV3-1 (or the pseudogene TRBV3-2) to TRBJ1-2; D is perhaps TRBD1 (6 bases). This CDR3 is built from 16 residues. From germline, CDR1 is LGHDT and CDR2 YNNKEL (reference sequence). Trimming cost V 3 bases and J 11 bases, with 25 bases left between them. CDR3 in DNA: TGTGCCAGCAGCCATCTCTTAGGGGGGACACCCATTCTTTACACCTTC. This gives the protein CASSHLLGGTPILYTF.

The rearrangement uses TRBV14 and TRBJ2-7; 11 nucleotides match TRBD2. Trimming took 2 bases from V and 4 from J; bases not matched to a gene: 1. The CDR3 is made up of 14 amino acids. Per the germline V gene, CDR1 is SGHDN and CDR2 is FVKESK. The CDR3: CASSQTSGGYEQYF. The CDR3 DNA reads as TGTGCCAGCAGCCAAACTAGCGGGGGTTACGAGCAGTACTTC.

This sequence joins TRBV12-3 or TRBV12-4 and TRBJ1-5; D is unclear. The length of the CDR3 is 13 residues. V lost 6 bases and J lost 4, with 10 bases in between. The CDR3 bases are TGTGCCAGCAGGGAATTCGGAAATCAGCCCCAGCATTTT. This sequence encodes CASREFGNQPQHF.

This chain links TRBV7-8 with TRBJ2-3; no firm D call. The CDR3 is 13 amino acids. V shed 1 base and J shed 3 bases, with 5 bases lying between them. In germline, CDR1 is SGHVS, CDR2 FQNEAQ. CDR3 loop: CASSLGLTDTQYF. CDR3 nucleotide sequence: TGTGCCAGCAGCTTAGGGTTGACAGATACGCAGTATTTT.

This clone was picked up a small number of times. CDR3 loop: CASSLRGAEGIQYF. CDR3 coding DNA: TGTGCCAGCAGCTTGCGGGGGGCGGAGGGCATTCAGTACTTC. The chain combines TRBV5-4 with TRBJ2-4; a weak D match, TRBD2 (7 bases). CDR1 is SGHNT, CDR2 YYREEE, per germline (reference sequence). The V and J ends lost 1 base and 9 bases respectively, with 14 bases between them. This CDR3 spans 14 amino acids.

This chain joins TRBV3-1 (or the pseudogene TRBV3-2) and TRBJ2-7; 14 bases agree with TRBD2. The CDR3 covers 16 residues. V dropped 6 bases and J dropped 4; count of bases not matched to a gene: 8. Germline CDR1 and CDR2: LGHDT and YNNKEL (reference sequence). Here the CDR3 reads CASSLGTSGRGYEQYF. The CDR3 nucleotides read TGTGCCAGCAGTCTCGGGACTAGCGGGAGAGGTTACGAGCAGTACTTC.

CDR3 nucleotides: TGTGCCAGCAGTCCGGGACAGGCCACTTCGCAACTGTTTTTT. This sequence encodes CASSPGQATSQLFF. V gene TRBV27 combines with J gene TRBJ1-4; 8 nucleotides line up with TRBD1. This CDR3 comprises 14 residues. Germline loops: CDR1 MNHEY, CDR2 SMNVEV (reference sequence). The junction had 11 bases not matched to a gene; V was cut back by 5 bases and J by 12 bases.